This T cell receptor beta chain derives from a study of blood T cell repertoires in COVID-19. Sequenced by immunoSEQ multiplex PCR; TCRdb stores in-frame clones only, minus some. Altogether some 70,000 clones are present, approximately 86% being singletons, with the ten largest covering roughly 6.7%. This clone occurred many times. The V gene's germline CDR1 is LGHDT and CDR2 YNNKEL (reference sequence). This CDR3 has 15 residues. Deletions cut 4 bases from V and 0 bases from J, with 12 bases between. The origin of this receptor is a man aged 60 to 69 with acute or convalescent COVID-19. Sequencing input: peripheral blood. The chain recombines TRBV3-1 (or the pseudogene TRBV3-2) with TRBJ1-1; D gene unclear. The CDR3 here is CASSPPGNLNTEAFF. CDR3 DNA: TGTGCCAGCAGCCCCCCCGGGAACTTGAACACTGAAGCTTTCTTT.